The 30 T cell receptor beta chains below were found in one sample sequenced in a study of TIL therapy for anti-PD-1-resistant metastatic lung cancer. Sequencing used immunoSEQ v3. Method: immunoSEQ multiplex PCR; TCRdb's copy keeps in-frame clones and lacks some. The data hold roughly 57,000 clones, with 70% to 90% observed a single time. Indicated time point: pre-treatment sample, taken before nivolumab and TIL therapy. This specimen was blood, taken at baseline. Receptor source: a person aged 25-79 years with non-small cell lung cancer.

The chain has TRBV7-9 and TRBJ2-7; 8 positions agree with TRBD1. The CDR3 runs 15 residues. V gave up 1 base and J gave up 0 bases; unmatched junction bases: 2. The germline V gene encodes CDR1 SEHNR and CDR2 FQNEAQ (reference sequence). The CDR3 reads CASSLGQGISYEQYF. CDR3 nucleotide sequence: TGTGCCAGCAGCTTAGGACAGGGGATCTCCTACGAGCAGTACTTC. Drawing the rest from reference TRBV7-9 and TRBJ2-7, the complete variable domain is DTGVSQNPRHKITKRGQNVTFRCDPISEHNRLYWYRQTLGQGPEFLTYFQNEAQLEKSRLLSDRFSAERPKGSFSTLEIQRTEQGDSAMYLCASSLGQGISYEQYFGPGTRLTVT.

The chain couples TRBV9 to TRBJ2-7, with 7 bases lining up with TRBD2. V was pared by 2 bases and J by 0 bases, with 2 bases of the junction left unmatched. From germline, CDR1 is SGDLS and CDR2 YYNGEE. The CDR3 contains 14 residues. The CDR3 sequence: CASSVLADSYEQYF. CDR3 bases: TGTGCCAGCAGCGTTCTAGCGGACTCCTACGAGCAGTACTTC. Complete variable domain (other parts from reference TRBV9 and TRBJ2-7): DSGVTQTPKHLITATGQRVTLRCSPRSGDLSVYWYQQSLDQGLQFLIQYYNGEERAKGNILERFSAQQFPDLHSELNLSSLELGDSALYFCASSVLADSYEQYFGPGTRLTVT.

The chain couples TRBV5-1 to TRBJ1-3, with D perhaps matching TRBD1 (6 bases). From germline, CDR1 is SGHRS and CDR2 YFSETQ. The germline V and J ends were trimmed by 1 base and 3 bases, with 14 bases remaining between them. The CDR3 is 16 amino acids. The CDR3: CASSLSPGAHGNTIYF. For the CDR3, the DNA is TGCGCCAGCAGCTTGAGTCCGGGGGCGCATGGAAACACCATATATTTT. Combining the CDR3 with reference TRBV5-1 and TRBJ1-3 gives the whole variable domain KAGVTQTPRYLIKTRGQQVTLSCSPISGHRSVSWYQQTPGQGLQFLFEYFSETQRNKGNFPGRFSGRQFSNSRSEMNVSTLELGDSALYLCASSLSPGAHGNTIYFGEGSWLTVV.

The CDR3 sequence: CASSAGLVPDTQYF. The CDR3 region has the DNA TGTGCCAGCAGTGCGGGACTAGTCCCAGATACGCAGTATTTT. The J gene is TRBJ2-3, the V gene TRBV9, with 8 bases lining up with TRBD2. The ends lost 5 bases at V and 4 bases at J; junction bases unmatched: 6. CDR3 length: 14 residues. In germline, CDR1 is SGDLS, CDR2 YYNGEE.

This clone has just one count. This chain connects TRBV25-1 to TRBJ2-7, with no clear D. Per germline, CDR1 MGHDK and CDR2 SYGVNS. CDR3 length: 13 amino acids. Trimming took off 3 bases at V and 7 bases at J, with 13 bases between the two ends. CDR3 region: CASSDDRNREQYF. In nucleotides, the CDR3 is TGTGCCAGCAGTGACGATCGGAATAGAGAGCAGTACTTC.

The table lists this clone with a few counts. The chain links TRBV27 to TRBJ1-6; D is undetermined. V was pared by 2 bases and J by 7 bases, with 9 bases between. This CDR3 is 14 amino acids long. Germline CDR1 reads MNHEY; CDR2 reads SMNVEV (reference sequence). CDR3 coding DNA: TGTGCCAGCAGTTTACCGGGCTTCAATTCACCCCTCCACTTT. This sequence encodes CASSLPGFNSPLHF.

The chain links TRBV28 to TRBJ2-7; D is unclear. The CDR3 is 13 amino acids. The V gene's germline CDR1 is MDHEN and CDR2 SYDVKM. Trimming took off 6 bases at V and 2 bases at J, with 11 bases between the two ends. The CDR3: CASSSTSPYEQYF. CDR3 bases: TGTGCCAGCAGCTCGACTTCACCCTACGAGCAGTACTTC.

This chain's CDR3 is CASSFGQAWEQYF. The DNA for the CDR3 is TGTGCCAGCAGCTTCGGACAGGCCTGGGAGCAGTACTTC. The chain is built from TRBV5-4 and TRBJ2-7; TRBD1 agrees at 7 bases. Germline CDR1 SGHNT, CDR2 YYREEE (reference sequence). The CDR3 spans 13 residues. The V gene end was trimmed by 2 bases and the J gene end by 7 bases; junction bases not matched to a gene: 6.

This chain uses TRBV4-2 with TRBJ2-3, with 8 bases matching TRBD2. The CDR3 spans 15 residues. The germline gives CDR1 LGHNA, CDR2 YNFKEQ. V trimming: 0 bases; J trimming: 6 bases; junction bases outside the gene matches: 5. The chain's CDR3 is CASSQDTGGPDTQYF. Written as DNA, the CDR3 is TGTGCCAGCAGCCAAGATACGGGAGGGCCGGATACGCAGTATTTT.

This chain links TRBV7-2 with TRBJ2-7, with D possibly matching TRBD1 (6 bases). V was shortened by 1 base and J by 2 bases, with 12 bases between the two germline ends. CDR1 is SGHTA and CDR2 is FQGNSA in the germline V gene. The CDR3 has 15 amino acids. This chain's CDR3 is CASSLDGGPTYEQYF. The DNA for the CDR3 is TGTGCCAGCAGCTTAGATGGGGGCCCCACCTACGAGCAGTACTTC.

The chain links TRBV7-3 to TRBJ1-2; tentative D call: TRBD1 (5 bases). Trimming took 1 base from V and 6 from J, leaving 9 bases between them. The germline V gene has CDR1 SGHTA and CDR2 FQGTGA. This CDR3 is built from 13 residues. The DNA for the CDR3 is TGTGCCAGCAGCTTAAGATCGGGGGATGGCTACACCTTC. Translation: CASSLRSGDGYTF.

The J gene is TRBJ2-1, the V gene TRBV5-1; 9 bases match TRBD2. CDR1 is SGHRS, CDR2 YFSETQ, per germline. The CDR3 runs to 15 residues. The V segment lost 3 bases and the J segment 6 bases; nucleotides outside the gene matches: 7. Here the CDR3 DNA reads TGCGCCAGCAGCTCAACCGGGACTAGCCTCAATGAGCAGTTCTTC. As protein: CASSSTGTSLNEQFF.

The rearrangement joins TRBV10-3 to TRBJ2-7; 10 bases line up with TRBD1. Germline CDR1 and CDR2: ENHRY and SYGVKD. The CDR3 contains 15 residues. V shed 4 bases and J 4 bases; nucleotides not matched to a gene: 7. CDR3 protein: CAISVRDRGIYEQYF. The CDR3 nucleotides are TGTGCCATCAGTGTTAGGGACAGGGGTATTTACGAGCAGTACTTC.

This chain joins TRBV5-4 and TRBJ2-7; a possible D gene is TRBD1 (6 bases). The germline CDR1 and CDR2 sequences are SGHNT and YYREEE (reference sequence). V was cut by 4 bases and J by 3 bases, with 14 bases left in between. CDR3 length: 14 amino acids. The CDR3 DNA reads as TGTGCCAGCAGCCCTTCGACAGGCCACTACGAGCAGTACTTC. Translating gives CASSPSTGHYEQYF. The full variable domain, rest sourced from reference TRBV5-4 and TRBJ2-7, is ETGVTQSPTHLIKTRGQQVTLRCSSQSGHNTVSWYQQALGQGPQFIFQYYREEENGRGNFPPRFSGLQFPNYSSELNVNALELDDSALYLCASSPSTGHYEQYFGPGTRLTVT.

The CDR3 spells CASSQVGSSRNTIYF. In DNA, the CDR3 is TGTGCCAGCAGCCAAGTAGGATCCTCAAGGAACACCATATATTTT. J is TRBJ1-3 and V is TRBV3-1 (or the pseudogene TRBV3-2), with no clear D. The CDR3 loop spans 15 amino acids. Per germline, CDR1 LGHDT and CDR2 YNNKEL (reference sequence). The germline V and J ends were trimmed by 1 base and 7 bases, with 14 bases remaining between them.

The chain carries TRBV6-2 or TRBV6-3 and TRBJ2-7; TRBD2 matches at 14 bases. Per germline, CDR1 MNHEY and CDR2 SVGEGT. The V gene end was trimmed by 5 bases and the J gene end by 0 bases; junction bases not matched to a gene: 9. This CDR3 region has 18 residues. For the CDR3, the DNA is TGTGCCAGCAGTCGCCCGACCGGGACTAGCGGGAGCTCCTACGAGCAGTACTTC. It translates to CASSRPTGTSGSSYEQYF.

This clone has only a few counts. The chain couples TRBV24-1 to TRBJ1-2, with 7 bases aligning to TRBD1. The V and J ends lost 7 bases and 2 bases, in that order; junction bases with no gene match: 3. Per germline, CDR1 KGHDR and CDR2 SFDVKD. This CDR3 has 13 amino acids. The CDR3 region has the DNA TGTGCCACCAGCGGGACAGACAACTATGGCTACACCTTC. The encoded protein is CATSGTDNYGYTF.

The chain uses TRBV18 and TRBJ2-7; 8 bases line up with TRBD2. J was trimmed by 0 bases and V by 2 bases; bases with no gene match: 6. Germline-derived CDR1 and CDR2 are KGHSH and LQKENI. This CDR3 region has 16 residues. CDR3 sequence reads: CASSPGLAGPSYEQYF. CDR3 in DNA: TGTGCCAGCTCACCAGGCCTAGCGGGTCCCTCCTACGAGCAGTACTTC.

The chain links TRBV29-1 to TRBJ2-1; D is unresolved. Trimming removed 3 bases at V and 8 bases at J, with 14 bases between. This CDR3 region has 13 residues. Per the germline V gene, CDR1 is SQVTM and CDR2 is ANQGSEA. In DNA, the CDR3 is TGCAGCGTTGATTTGCAGCGCGCCGATGAGCAGTTCTTC. It yields the protein CSVDLQRADEQFF.

The rearrangement links TRBV27 to TRBJ1-1; possibly TRBD1 for D (6 bases). V was clipped by 6 bases and J by 5 bases, with 13 bases between them. This CDR3 comprises 13 residues. Germline V gene lookup returns CDR1 MNHEY and CDR2 SMNVEV (reference sequence). The CDR3 here is CASRRTVRTEAFF. CDR3 sequence (DNA): TGTGCCAGCAGACGGACAGTTCGGACTGAAGCTTTCTTT.

This clone was counted a single time. A read error may account for a junction end that differs from germline. The genes are TRBV7-7 and TRBJ2-1; TRBD1 aligns across 7 bases. CDR1 SSHAT and CDR2 FNYEAQ come from the germline V gene (reference sequence). The CDR3 sequence is 14 residues long. CDR3 amino acids: CASSSGEGASEQFF. CDR3 sequence (DNA): TGTGCTAGCAGCTCAGGCGAGGGGGCTAGTGAGCAGTTCTTC.

This chain joins TRBV24-1 and TRBJ2-2; perhaps TRBD1 as D (6 bases). In germline, CDR1 is KGHDR, CDR2 SFDVKD. V dropped 1 base and J dropped 6 bases, with 17 bases sitting between them. CDR3 length: 17 amino acids. CDR3: CATSDFRDTPNPGELFF. The CDR3 nucleotides read TGTGCCACCAGTGATTTCCGGGACACCCCGAATCCCGGGGAGCTGTTTTTT.

This rearrangement joins TRBV28 to TRBJ2-3; TRBD1 aligns across 10 bases. V lost 3 bases to trimming and J lost 7 bases; unmatched junction nucleotides: 10. The CDR3 runs 16 residues. The germline CDR1 and CDR2 sequences are MDHEN and SYDVKM. The CDR3 nucleotides read TGTGCCAGCAGTTTCCTGGGACAGGGGATGACAAATACGCAGTATTTT. Its protein product is CASSFLGQGMTNTQYF.

This sequence joins TRBV24-1 and TRBJ2-7, with unresolved D. V was cut by 4 bases and J by 5 bases, with 11 bases left in between. The CDR3 totals 13 residues. CDR1 is KGHDR, CDR2 SFDVKD, per germline. The chain's CDR3 is CATSEINRNEQYF. The CDR3 region has the DNA TGTGCCACCAGTGAGATTAATCGGAACGAGCAGTACTTC.

The J gene is TRBJ2-1, the V gene TRBV6-5; tentative D call: TRBD1 (5 bases). The germline CDR1 and CDR2 sequences are MNHEY and SVGAGI. V lost 0 bases and J 8 bases, leaving 17 bases between the germline ends. The CDR3 runs 16 residues. CDR3 DNA sequence: TGTGCCAGCAGTTACTCCCCGGGCAGGGCTCACGATGAGCAGTTCTTC. It codes for CASSYSPGRAHDEQFF.

The chain combines TRBV12-5 with TRBJ2-5; weak D call: TRBD1 (5 bases). Germline loops: CDR1 LGHNT, CDR2 FRNRAP. The CDR3 length is 13 residues. Deletions cut 6 bases from V and 1 base from J, with 9 bases between. The CDR3 sequence is CASGMDTQETQYF. CDR3 bases: TGTGCTAGTGGGATGGACACCCAAGAGACCCAGTACTTC.

This chain joins TRBV7-6 and TRBJ2-3; 10 bases agree with TRBD1. CDR3 size: 16 residues. J lost 5 bases, V lost 4 bases, and 9 bases had no gene match. CDR1 and CDR2 (germline): SGHVS, FNYEAQ. Here the CDR3 reads CASSSGQGRSGDTQYF. The CDR3 nucleotides are TGTGCCAGCAGCTCGGGACAGGGGAGAAGTGGAGATACGCAGTATTTT.

The V gene is TRBV28, the J gene TRBJ2-3; D might be TRBD2 (6 bases). Germline V gene data show CDR1 as MDHEN and CDR2 as SYDVKM. Trimming removed 5 bases at V and 0 bases at J, with 18 bases between. The CDR3 covers 17 residues. Written as DNA, the CDR3 is TGTGCCAGCAGTACAACCTTCGGGGGAACTAGCACAGATACGCAGTATTTT. Its protein is CASSTTFGGTSTDTQYF.

This clone was seen a few times. V gene TRBV5-6 combines with J gene TRBJ1-1, with a weak D call TRBD1 (6 bases). The CDR3 extends over 14 amino acids. Per the germline V gene, CDR1 is SGHDT and CDR2 is YYEEEE. Trimming pared 4 bases from V and 3 bases from J, leaving 13 bases between. The CDR3 DNA is TGTGCCAGCAGCAACAGGGCTCCGCACACTGAAGCTTTCTTT. This sequence encodes CASSNRAPHTEAFF.

This sequence joins TRBV4-2 and TRBJ2-1, with 7 bases that match TRBD2. Trimming removed 6 bases from V and 3 bases from J; junction bases left unmatched: 11. The CDR3 is made up of 16 amino acids. CDR1 LGHNA and CDR2 YNFKEQ come from the germline V gene. CDR3 loop: CASRWEGAGGYNEQFF. CDR3 bases: TGTGCCAGCAGATGGGAGGGAGCCGGGGGCTACAATGAGCAGTTCTTC.